The 16 T cell receptor beta chains below all came from one sample that was sequenced in a study of blood T cell repertoires in COVID-19. Libraries were prepared by immunoSEQ multiplex PCR; TCRdb keeps only in-frame clonotypes and omits some of them. The sample carries 390,000 or so clones, around 89% recorded once. Sequenced sample: peripheral blood. These receptors originate from a woman in her twenties or thirties with COVID-19, enrolled during active disease.

The chain links TRBV10-3 to TRBJ1-2; D possibly corresponds to TRBD1 (6 bases). The V end lost 7 bases, the J end lost 3 bases, and 15 bases lay between the germline ends. Germline V gene data show CDR1 as ENHRY and CDR2 as SYGVKD. The CDR3 runs 14 residues. DNA for the CDR3: TGTGCCATCACCGGCGGGGGGGCGGACTATGGCTACACCTTC. The encoded protein is CAITGGGADYGYTF.

The V and J genes are TRBV5-1 and TRBJ2-3, with 9 bases aligning to TRBD2. With 1 base clipped from V and 4 bases from J, the junction kept 7 bases outside the gene matches. Germline values: CDR1 SGHRS, CDR2 YFSETQ. The CDR3 has 16 residues. The CDR3 DNA follows: TGCGCCAGCAGCTTGAGCTCTAGCGGGAAGCCAGATACGCAGTATTTT. This sequence encodes CASSLSSSGKPDTQYF.

This clone showed up just once. The genes are TRBV10-3 and TRBJ1-1; perhaps TRBD1 as D (5 bases). There are 14 residues in the CDR3. Germline loops: CDR1 ENHRY, CDR2 SYGVKD. The V gene lost 3 bases and the J gene lost 0 bases, with 8 bases spanning the gap. The CDR3 nucleotides are TGTGCCATCAGTGATGTCAGGGTGAACACTGAAGCTTTCTTT. As protein: CAISDVRVNTEAFF.

The CDR3 loop is CSASSPDFVNQPQHF. The CDR3 nucleotides are TGCAGTGCTAGTTCCCCGGACTTCGTGAATCAGCCCCAGCATTTT. The chain combines TRBV20-1 with TRBJ1-5, with unresolved D. V was clipped by 3 bases and J by 4 bases, with 16 bases between them. CDR3 length: 15 amino acids. Germline CDR1 is DFQATT and CDR2 is SNEGSKA (reference sequence).

This clone occurred once. The chain carries TRBV5-5 and TRBJ2-3; D gene unclear. This CDR3 has 12 amino acids. Germline V gene lookup returns CDR1 SGHKS and CDR2 YYEKEE (reference sequence). Trimming removed 3 bases at V and 9 bases at J, with 11 bases between. The CDR3 reads CASSSRLSTQYF. In DNA, the CDR3 is TGTGCCAGCAGCTCCAGGTTGAGCACGCAGTATTTT. The entire variable domain, with the rest obtained from reference TRBV5-5 and TRBJ2-3, is as follows: DAGVTQSPTHLIKTRGQQVTLRCSPISGHKSVSWYQQVLGQGPQFIFQYYEKEERGRGNFPDRFSARQFPNYSSELNVNALLLGDSALYLCASSSRLSTQYFGPGTRLTVL.

The V gene is TRBV4-1, the J gene TRBJ2-5, with 8 bases aligning to TRBD2. From germline, CDR1 is MGHRA and CDR2 YSYEKL. V shed 1 base, J shed 2 bases, and the junction held 9 bases outside the gene matches. CDR3 length: 17 residues. The CDR3 DNA reads as TGCGCCAGCAGCCAAGGTTTAACTAGCGGACAGCAAGAGACCCAGTACTTC. Translation: CASSQGLTSGQQETQYF.

V is TRBV5-1 and J is TRBJ1-3; D remains unclear. V was shortened by 0 bases and J by 2 bases, with 6 bases between the two germline ends. This CDR3 is 14 amino acids long. Germline V CDR1 and CDR2: SGHRS, YFSETQ. CDR3 sequence: CASSLGGTGNTIYF. In DNA, the CDR3 is TGCGCCAGCAGCTTGGGCGGAACTGGAAACACCATATATTTT.

The rearrangement uses TRBV19 and TRBJ1-5; D might be TRBD1 (5 bases). V was trimmed by 5 bases and J by 2 bases, leaving 13 bases between them. The germline V gene has CDR1 LNHDA and CDR2 SQIVND (reference sequence). The CDR3 totals 15 residues. The CDR3 DNA reads as TGTGCCAGTAGTGATCGGGGGGGTGGCAATCAGCCCCAGCATTTT. Its translation is CASSDRGGGNQPQHF.

The chain is built from TRBV5-4 and TRBJ2-7; the D is unclear. V lost 2 bases and J lost 5, with 8 bases in between. This CDR3 contains 12 residues. Germline V gives CDR1 SGHNT, CDR2 YYREEE (reference sequence). The CDR3 nucleotides read TGTGCCAGCAGCTTTGAGTTTAACGAGCAGTACTTC. It is translated as CASSFEFNEQYF.

The chain is built from TRBV19 and TRBJ1-2; no clear D. V dropped 4 bases and J dropped 4 bases, with 19 bases sitting between them. Germline V gives CDR1 LNHDA, CDR2 SQIVND (reference sequence). The CDR3 is 16 residues long. The CDR3 region has the DNA TGTGCCAGTAGTAAATTCACGCCAGGTCCGGTCTATGGCTACACCTTC. The encoded protein is CASSKFTPGPVYGYTF.

This clone was found a few times. The chain couples TRBV27 to TRBJ2-2; 8 bases fit TRBD1. The CDR3 totals 14 residues. CDR1 is MNHEY, CDR2 SMNVEV, per germline (reference sequence). V lost 6 bases and J lost 2; bases outside the gene matches: 2. DNA for the CDR3: TGTGCCAGCAGCGGACAGGGTAACACCGGGGAGCTGTTTTTT. Its protein is CASSGQGNTGELFF.

The chain combines TRBV7-2 with TRBJ2-3; D ambiguous. This CDR3 is built from 13 residues. Germline V gene lookup returns CDR1 SGHTA and CDR2 FQGNSA. V lost 7 bases, J lost 6 bases, and 14 bases lay in between. CDR3 amino acids: CASNYLPGDTQYF. The CDR3 bases are TGTGCCAGCAACTACCTACCCGGGGATACGCAGTATTTT.

As DNA, the CDR3 is TGCGCCAGCAGCCAAGATTGGGTCGGCAGGGATGGCTACACCTTC. Translating gives CASSQDWVGRDGYTF. The J gene is TRBJ1-2, the V gene TRBV4-3, with D tentatively TRBD1 (5 bases). The V and J ends lost 0 bases and 6 bases respectively, with 14 bases between them. The CDR3 sequence is 15 residues long. Germline-derived CDR1 and CDR2 are LGHNA and YSLEER.

The chain joins TRBV3-1 (or the pseudogene TRBV3-2) to TRBJ2-7, with TRBD1 identical over 12 bases. This CDR3 is built from 15 residues. The germline gives CDR1 LGHDT, CDR2 YNNKEL (reference sequence). The ends lost 0 bases at V and 6 bases at J; junction bases unmatched: 3. DNA for the CDR3: TGTGCCAGCAGCCAAGACCGGGACAGGGGGCGCGAGCAGTACTTC. It encodes CASSQDRDRGREQYF.

The chain has TRBV27 and TRBJ1-2; TRBD1 matches 10 bases. V lost 4 bases and J lost 5; bases outside the gene matches: 13. The CDR3 sequence is 17 residues long. CDR1 and CDR2 (germline): MNHEY, SMNVEV (reference sequence). The CDR3 region is CASSSAGQGIRVYGYTF. The CDR3 coding sequence is TGTGCCAGCAGTTCCGCGGGACAGGGGATTCGTGTATATGGCTACACCTTC.

V gene TRBV5-1 combines with J gene TRBJ2-5; possible D gene TRBD1, 5 bases. Trimming removed 4 bases from V and 1 base from J, with 11 bases in between. Per germline, CDR1 SGHRS and CDR2 YFSETQ. This CDR3 is 14 amino acids long. The CDR3 sequence: CASSQGQGQETQYF. As DNA, the CDR3 is TGCGCCAGCAGCCAAGGGCAGGGCCAAGAGACCCAGTACTTC.